The entry below describes one TCR beta chain. Its cognate antigen is unknown. This sample is drawn from a study of CXCR3-negative and CXCR3-positive naive CD8 T cells. The TRB cDNA libraries were prepared by 5' RACE with UMI labels. Using the 5' RACE reads, TCRdb records one entry per CDR3 protein without DNA. The repertoire table contains about 92,000 distinct CDR3 sequences. The CDR3 loop spans 17 amino acids. The germline V gene has CDR1 MNHEY and CDR2 SVGAGI. Cells classed as naive CD8+ T cells were CD45RO-CCR7+CD27+CD95-. Overall study results and limits: Both naive subsets had comparably high diversity; memory CD8+ cells much lower. Naive CXCR3-positive cells had TRB CDR3s more hydrophobic than those of CXCR3-negative naive cells.

Sequencing used naive CXCR3- CD8+ T cells from blood. Subset given: CD45RO-CCR7+CD27+CD95- naive CD8+ T cells lacking CXCR3 (TNR3-). This sequence was found in a human donor in good health. Some clones in this sample may be carry-over from other donors' samples. This chain uses TRBV6-5 with TRBJ2-2; the D call from TCRdb, TRBD1, cannot be confirmed without DNA. CDR3 loop: CASSYRTGGRGTGELFF.